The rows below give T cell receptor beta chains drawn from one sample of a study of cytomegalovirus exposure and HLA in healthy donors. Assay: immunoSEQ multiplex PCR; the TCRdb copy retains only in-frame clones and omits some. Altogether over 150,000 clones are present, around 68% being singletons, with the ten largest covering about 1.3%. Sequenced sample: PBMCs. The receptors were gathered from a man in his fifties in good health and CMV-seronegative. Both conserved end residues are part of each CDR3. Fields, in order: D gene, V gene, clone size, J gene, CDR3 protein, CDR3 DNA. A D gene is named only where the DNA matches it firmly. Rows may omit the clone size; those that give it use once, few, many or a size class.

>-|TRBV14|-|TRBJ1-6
CASSQQGTYNSPLHF
TGTGCCAGCAGCCAACAGGGGACCTATAATTCACCCCTCCACTTT
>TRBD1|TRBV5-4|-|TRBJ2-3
CASSLAGQGASDTQYF
TGTGCCAGCAGCTTGGCGGGACAGGGGGCCTCAGATACGCAGTATTTT
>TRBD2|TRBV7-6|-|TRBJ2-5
CASSLIGFGLAGEPRRGTQYF
TGTGCCAGCAGCTTAATCGGGTTTGGACTAGCGGGGGAGCCGAGAAGGGGGACCCAGTACTTC
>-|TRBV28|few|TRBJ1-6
CASSPLDSSPLHF
TGTGCCAGCAGTCCCCTGGACAGCTCACCCCTCCACTTT
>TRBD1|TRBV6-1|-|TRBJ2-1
CASIRDRGNEQFF
TGTGCCAGCATCCGGGACAGGGGGAATGAGCAGTTCTTC
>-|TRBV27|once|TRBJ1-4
CASSKGYGSEKLFF
TGTGCCAGCAGTAAAGGATACGGGTCCGAAAAACTGTTTTTT
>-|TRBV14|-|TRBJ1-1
CASSQEKGGNLNTEAFF
TGTGCCAGCAGCCAAGAAAAAGGAGGGAACCTTAACACTGAAGCTTTCTTT
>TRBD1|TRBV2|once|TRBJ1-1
CASTGQGNTEAFF
TGTGCCAGCACAGGACAGGGGAACACTGAAGCTTTCTTT
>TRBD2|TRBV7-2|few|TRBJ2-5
CASSLAGTSGEKPQYF
TGTGCCAGCAGCTTAGCCGGGACTAGCGGGGAGAAACCCCAGTACTTC
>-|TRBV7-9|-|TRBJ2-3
CASSLEGLRADTQYF
TGTGCCAGCAGCCTTGAGGGCCTGAGGGCCGATACGCAGTATTTT
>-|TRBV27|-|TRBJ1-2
CASSRFGTSANYGYTF
TGTGCCAGCAGCCGTTTCGGGACAAGCGCTAACTATGGCTACACCTTC
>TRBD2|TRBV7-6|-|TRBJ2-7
CASSGFLAGGSYEQYF
TGTGCCAGCAGCGGATTTCTAGCGGGGGGCTCCTACGAGCAGTACTTC
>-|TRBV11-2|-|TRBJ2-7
CASSLIGTDTYEQYF
TGTGCCAGCAGCCTCATAGGGACTGATACCTACGAGCAGTACTTC
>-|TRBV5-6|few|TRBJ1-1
CASSFGGRSTEAFF
TGTGCCAGCAGCTTCGGGGGGCGGAGCACTGAAGCTTTCTTT
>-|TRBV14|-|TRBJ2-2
CASSQATGGGELFF
TGTGCCAGCAGCCAAGCGACAGGCGGCGGGGAGCTGTTTTTT
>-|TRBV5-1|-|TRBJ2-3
CASSFGSPDTQYF
TGCGCCAGCAGCTTTGGTAGCCCAGATACGCAGTATTTT
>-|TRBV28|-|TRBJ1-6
CASSLPRDNSPLHF
TGTGCCAGCAGTTTACCCAGGGATAATTCACCCCTCCACTTT
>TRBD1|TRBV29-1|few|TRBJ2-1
CTAARDRYNEQFF
TGCACCGCGGCCCGGGACAGGTACAATGAGCAGTTCTTC
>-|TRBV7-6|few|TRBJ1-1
CASSLRPGANTEAFF
TGTGCCAGCAGCTTAAGGCCGGGAGCAAACACTGAAGCTTTCTTT
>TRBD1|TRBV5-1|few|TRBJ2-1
CASSLARDRENNEQFF
TGCGCCAGCAGCTTGGCCAGGGACAGGGAGAACAATGAGCAGTTCTTC
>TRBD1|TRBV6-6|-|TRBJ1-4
CASSGQGKEKLFF
TGTGCCAGCAGTGGACAGGGAAAGGAAAAACTGTTTTTT
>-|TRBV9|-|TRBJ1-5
CASSVGGAHQPQHF
TGTGCCAGCAGCGTAGGTGGGGCCCATCAGCCCCAGCATTTT
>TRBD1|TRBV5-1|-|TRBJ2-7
CASSSPGGEVYEQYF
TGCGCCAGCAGCTCCCCAGGGGGCGAGGTCTACGAGCAGTACTTC
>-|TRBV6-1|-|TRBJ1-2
CASSGGGGNYGYTF
TGTGCCAGCAGTGGGGGGGGAGGAAACTATGGCTACACCTTC
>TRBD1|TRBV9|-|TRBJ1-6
CASSVATGGSAAPLHF
TGTGCCAGCAGCGTAGCTACAGGGGGAAGTGCTGCACCCCTCCACTTT
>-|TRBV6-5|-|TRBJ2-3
CASSYSRAGSLNTQYF
TGTGCCAGCAGTTACTCGCGGGCGGGGAGCCTAAATACGCAGTATTTT
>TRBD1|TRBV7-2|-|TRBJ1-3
CASSLDQGAWNTIYF
TGTGCCAGCAGCTTAGATCAGGGGGCCTGGAACACCATATATTTT
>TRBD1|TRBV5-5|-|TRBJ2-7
CASSLTGAHSYEQYF
TGTGCCAGCAGCTTGACAGGGGCGCACTCCTACGAGCAGTACTTC
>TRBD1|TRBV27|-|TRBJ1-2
CASTSAGQGGSLRGYTF
TGTGCCAGCACCTCGGCGGGACAGGGAGGTAGCTTGCGGGGCTACACCTTC
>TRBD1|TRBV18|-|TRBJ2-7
CASSPTGGIYYEQYF
TGTGCCAGCTCACCTACAGGGGGAATTTATTACGAGCAGTACTTC
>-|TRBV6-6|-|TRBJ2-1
CASSYSRQVNEQFF
TGTGCCAGCAGTTACTCTAGACAGGTCAATGAGCAGTTCTTC